The 20 T cell receptor beta chains presented below share a single source sample, sequenced in a study of blood T cell repertoires in COVID-19. Repertoires were generated with immunoSEQ multiplex PCR, while TCRdb's copy carries only in-frame clones and drops some. The sample lists 90,000 to 120,000 clones, approximately 86% occurring once. What was sequenced was peripheral blood. All receptors come from an older woman with acute or convalescent COVID-19.

The rearrangement uses TRBV28 and TRBJ1-2; TRBD1 agrees at 10 bases. The germline CDR1 and CDR2 sequences are MDHEN and SYDVKM. The CDR3 is 16 amino acids. V dropped 6 bases and J dropped 4; count of bases not matched to a gene: 11. The CDR3 coding sequence is TGTGCCAGCAGCCCCGCCCAGGGACAGGGGCTCTATGGCTACACCTTC. It translates to CASSPAQGQGLYGYTF.

In nucleotides, the CDR3 is TGTGCCTCCACCAGGACAGTTACTGGCTACACCTTC. Its translation: CASTRTVTGYTF. This sequence joins TRBV28 and TRBJ1-2; TRBD1 might be the D (6 bases). V was cut by 11 bases and J by 7 bases, with 17 bases left in between. Per germline, CDR1 MDHEN and CDR2 SYDVKM. The CDR3 is 12 residues long.

This chain joins TRBV11-2 and TRBJ2-7, with D possibly matching TRBD2 (6 bases). V dropped 5 bases and J dropped 1 base, with 15 bases sitting between them. The CDR3 is 15 amino acids. Germline CDR1 and CDR2: SGHAT and FQNNGV. The CDR3: CASSPPSVSSYEQYF. The DNA for the CDR3 is TGTGCCAGCAGCCCTCCTAGCGTTAGTTCCTACGAGCAGTACTTC.

This chain connects TRBV5-1 to TRBJ2-1; tentatively, D is TRBD2 (5 bases). With 7 bases removed from V and 8 bases from J, the gap between germline ends came to 10 bases. The CDR3 extends over 11 amino acids. The V gene's germline CDR1 is SGHRS and CDR2 YFSETQ. Written as DNA, the CDR3 is TGCGCCAGCCAAGAGGAGGATGAGCAGTTCTTC. Translated: CASQEEDEQFF.

The chain uses TRBV18 and TRBJ2-3; 7 bases align to TRBD1. There are 18 residues in the CDR3. Germline-derived CDR1 and CDR2 are KGHSH and LQKENI. Trimming took 0 bases from V and 0 from J; bases not matched to a gene: 9. CDR3 bases: TGTGCCAGCTCACCACCGTTACAGGGGCGGTCTAGCACAGATACGCAGTATTTT. It codes for CASSPPLQGRSSTDTQYF.

This chain's CDR3 is CASSNSQRSGSTYEQYV. CDR3 bases: TGTGCCAGTAGTAACTCCCAAAGGAGCGGGAGTACCTACGAGCAGTACGTC. This chain uses TRBV19 with TRBJ2-7; 8 bases are shared with TRBD2. Per germline, CDR1 LNHDA and CDR2 SQIVND (reference sequence). The CDR3 loop spans 17 amino acids. With V trimmed by 4 bases and J by 2 bases, 13 bases remained unmatched.

The V gene is TRBV30, the J gene TRBJ2-3; 9 bases agree with TRBD1. The CDR3 loop spans 15 amino acids. CDR1 is GTSNPN and CDR2 is SVGIG in the germline V gene (reference sequence). Losses at the gene ends were 2 bases for V and 6 bases for J; bases not matched to a gene: 9. The CDR3 region is CAWSRGTGSGDTQYF. In DNA, the CDR3 is TGTGCCTGGAGTAGAGGGACAGGGAGTGGGGATACGCAGTATTTT.

The chain employs TRBV27 and TRBJ2-1; no firm D call. V dropped 3 bases and J dropped 4 bases, with 13 bases sitting between them. The CDR3 consists of 15 residues. Germline CDR1 is MNHEY and CDR2 is SMNVEV (reference sequence). CDR3 region: CASSFAPVLYNEQFF. The CDR3 DNA follows: TGTGCCAGCAGTTTTGCCCCGGTCCTTTACAATGAGCAGTTCTTC.

J is TRBJ2-7 and V is TRBV9; 9 positions agree with TRBD1. CDR3 length equals 13 residues. V was pared by 3 bases and J by 6 bases, with 4 bases of the junction left unmatched. Germline V lookup: CDR1 SGDLS, CDR2 YYNGEE. In nucleotides, the CDR3 is TGTGCCAGCAGCGGGACAGGGGAAGGCGAGCAGTACTTC. Its protein is CASSGTGEGEQYF.

This chain joins TRBV5-1 and TRBJ2-1; D may be TRBD1 (5 bases). The CDR3 has 12 residues. Germline V gene sequence: CDR1 SGHRS, CDR2 YFSETQ. V lost 4 bases to trimming and J lost 9 bases, with 11 bases between them. In nucleotides, the CDR3 is TGCGCCAGCAGCCCCGACAGTGGTGAGCAGTTCTTC. The encoded protein is CASSPDSGEQFF.

The chain joins TRBV28 to TRBJ1-3; the D is unclear. Deletions cut 2 bases from V and 2 bases from J, with 13 bases between. CDR1 is MDHEN, CDR2 SYDVKM, per germline. The CDR3 is 16 residues long. This chain's CDR3 is CASSLVPGLTGNTIYF. DNA for the CDR3: TGTGCCAGCAGTTTAGTCCCAGGTCTAACTGGAAACACCATATATTTT.

J is TRBJ1-2 and V is TRBV27, with 8 positions matching TRBD1. J lost 8 bases, V lost 4 bases, and 9 bases had no gene match. Germline CDR1 and CDR2: MNHEY and SMNVEV (reference sequence). The CDR3 runs to 14 residues. Written as DNA, the CDR3 is TGTGCCAGCAGTTCCCGGACAGGGAATTACGGCTACACCTTC. It yields the protein CASSSRTGNYGYTF.

Written as DNA, the CDR3 is TGTGCCAGCAGCTTAAGGGGGACCGATAATTCACCCCTCCACTTT. It specifies CASSLRGTDNSPLHF. The chain has TRBV11-2 and TRBJ1-6; tentative D call: TRBD1 (6 bases). The CDR3 extends over 15 amino acids. Per the germline V gene, CDR1 is SGHAT and CDR2 is FQNNGV. The V end lost 2 bases, the J end lost 5 bases, and 10 bases lay between the germline ends.

This chain connects TRBV29-1 to TRBJ2-1, with 7 bases that match TRBD2. With 5 bases clipped from V and 7 bases from J, the junction kept 11 bases outside the gene matches. Germline assignment: CDR1 SQVTM and CDR2 ANQGSEA. The CDR3 is 14 amino acids. This CDR3 is CSVTGGSGFNEQFF. CDR3 sequence (DNA): TGCAGCGTTACTGGAGGTAGCGGGTTTAATGAGCAGTTCTTC.

The CDR3 region has the DNA TGTGCCAGCAGCGTAGCCCAGACCCTCACAGGGTTCTCTGGAAACACCATATATTTT. Encoded protein: CASSVAQTLTGFSGNTIYF. The chain links TRBV9 to TRBJ1-3; TRBD1 is a possible D gene (6 bases). Germline lookup yields CDR1 SGDLS and CDR2 YYNGEE. The CDR3 loop spans 19 amino acids. Trimming removed 0 bases from V and 0 bases from J, with 19 bases in between.

The chain recombines TRBV28 with TRBJ1-5; 8 nucleotides align to TRBD1. J lost 2 bases, V lost 3 bases, and 6 bases had no gene match. The germline V gene has CDR1 MDHEN and CDR2 SYDVKM. CDR3 size: 16 residues. The CDR3 loop reads CASSFQGAGGNQPQHF. As DNA, the CDR3 is TGTGCCAGCAGTTTCCAGGGGGCGGGTGGCAATCAGCCCCAGCATTTT.

This clone was seen more than once but under ten times. The rearrangement links TRBV23-1 to TRBJ1-5, with 8 nucleotides matching TRBD1. TRBV23-1 is an ORF; its function is uncertain. V lost 1 base and J lost 6; bases outside the gene matches: 8. This CDR3 region has 16 residues. The CDR3 here is CASSQFGQGSSQPQHF. In DNA form, the CDR3 reads TGCGCCAGCAGTCAATTTGGACAGGGATCGAGTCAGCCCCAGCATTTT.

The chain uses TRBV27 and TRBJ1-2; possibly TRBD1 for D (6 bases). The germline V and J ends were trimmed by 7 bases and 0 bases, with 15 bases remaining between them. CDR1 is MNHEY and CDR2 is SMNVEV in the germline V gene (reference sequence). The length of the CDR3 is 15 residues. The CDR3 coding sequence is TGTGCCAGCATGGCAGGGGCCCCAGCTAACTATGGCTACACCTTC. It specifies CASMAGAPANYGYTF.

Remarks on this clone: At one end the junction does not follow the germline gene, possibly because of a read error. This chain joins TRBV29-1 and TRBJ1-1; D gene unclear. Looked up from germline, CDR1 is SQVTM and CDR2 is ANQGSEA. This CDR3 region has 11 residues. The CDR3 sequence: CSFDWLTEAFF. Written as DNA, the CDR3 is TGCAGCTTTGACTGGCTCACTGAAGCTTTCTTT.

This clone has only one observation. CDR3 DNA sequence: TGTGCCAGCTGCAAGGGGACGGGGGGGCCTGCGGATGAAGCTTTCTTT. Protein: CASCKGTGGPADEAFF. The rearrangement links TRBV21-1 to TRBJ1-1. TRBV21-1 is recorded as a pseudogene. This CDR3 spans 16 amino acids.